This T cell receptor (delta chain) stems from a study of Vδ1+ human thymocytes. Worth noting for this clone: The antigen remains undetermined.

Germline CDR1 and CDR2: TSWWSYY and QGS. The CDR3 extends over 21 amino acids. V lost 3 bases to trimming and J lost 0 bases, with 29 bases between them. Extracted RNA was reverse transcribed into cDNA. CDR3 amplicons came from multiplex PCR with pooled V-gene forward and constant-region reverse primers. TCRdb re-called the multiplex PCR reads through CATT. The sample has around 23,000 delta-chain clones; 7.4% are singletons. Findings and limits, study-wide: Around 20% of thymic delta-chain sequences were Vdelta2, with few Vdelta3, unlike blood Vdelta1+ controls. In the thymus, TRG and TRD repertoires looked highly polyclonal with Gaussian CDR3 lengths.

Sorted Vdelta1+ thymocytes were roughly 96% to 99.6% pure. This TCR was sampled from a girl in the first two years of life who had congenital heart surgery. This chain connects TRDV1 to TRDJ1; D gene ambiguous. Sequencing used Vdelta1+ gamma-delta thymocytes from the thymus. As to subset: FACS-sorted CD3+ TCRalphabeta- TCRVdelta1+ TCRVdelta2- thymocytes. CDR3 DNA sequence: TGTGCTCTTGGGGAGCCCTGCCTTAACCCAACACAAGACAAGTACACCGATAAACTCATCTTT. Its protein is CALGEPCLNPTQDKYTDKLIF.